This T cell receptor (beta chain) was identified during a study of T cell responses to AZD1222 COVID-19 vaccine. Here immunoSEQ multiplex PCR was the method, and the copy in TCRdb shows in-frame clones only, minus some. The sample gives 120,000 to 150,000 clones, roughly nine tenths of which show up once; under 1.5% is in the top ten. The V segment lost 3 bases and the J segment 1 base; nucleotides outside the gene matches: 5. Looked up from germline, CDR1 is MNHEY and CDR2 is SVGAGI. This CDR3 is built from 16 residues. The chain carries TRBV6-5 and TRBJ2-7, with 11 positions matching TRBD2. The origin of this receptor is an adult in good health. The starting material was peripheral blood, obtained on day 0 of AZD1222 vaccination. The CDR3 here is CASSYSSGRESYEQYF. Here the CDR3 DNA reads TGTGCCAGCAGTTATAGTAGCGGGAGGGAGTCCTACGAGCAGTACTTC.